The sample holds a few counts of the clone carrying this T cell receptor beta chain. Its matching antigen is unknown. This sample is drawn from a study of beta chain features in type 1 diabetes. Turning to the study itself: Analysis included over 100,000,000 sorted cells drawn from all samples.

cDNA synthesis used the whole RNA isolate, giving expressed TCRB sequences. This table comes from immunoSEQ multiplex PCR, and its TCRdb copy is limited to in-frame clones, with some not included. Of 200,000 to 250,000 clones in the sample, around 65% are singletons; the top ten hold 0.053%. Study observations and caveats: Lower insertion and higher deletion counts appeared at VDJ junctions in type 1 diabetes patients. Researchers reported that naive, central memory and Treg TCRB repertoires appeared more similar in patients than in healthy donors. Shorter TCRB CDR3s, moderately but significantly so, were found in Type 1 diabetes patients in all four CD4+ subsets.

The trim removed 5 bases at V and 5 bases at J, leaving 9 bases unmatched. Germline CDR1 and CDR2: SQVTM and ANQGSEA. This CDR3 has 14 residues. The genes are TRBV29-1 and TRBJ2-1, with TRBD1 matching 7 bases. The sequence derives from a man aged 30 to 39 in good health. The sample consisted of naive CD4+ T cells from blood. The CDR3 spells CSVWDSTRNNEQFF. The DNA for the CDR3 is TGCAGCGTTTGGGACAGCACGCGAAACAATGAGCAGTTCTTC.